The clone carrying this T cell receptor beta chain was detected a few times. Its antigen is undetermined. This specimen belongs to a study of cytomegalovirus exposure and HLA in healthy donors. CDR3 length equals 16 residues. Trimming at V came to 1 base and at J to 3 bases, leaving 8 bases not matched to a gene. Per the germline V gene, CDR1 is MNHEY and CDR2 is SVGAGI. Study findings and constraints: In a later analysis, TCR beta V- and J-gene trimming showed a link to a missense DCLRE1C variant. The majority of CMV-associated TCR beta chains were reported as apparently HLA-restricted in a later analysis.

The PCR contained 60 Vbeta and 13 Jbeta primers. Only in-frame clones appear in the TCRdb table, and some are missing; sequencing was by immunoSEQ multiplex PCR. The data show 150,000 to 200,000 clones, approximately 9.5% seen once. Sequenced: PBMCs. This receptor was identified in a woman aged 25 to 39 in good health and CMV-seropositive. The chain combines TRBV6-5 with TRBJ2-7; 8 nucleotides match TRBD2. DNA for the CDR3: TGTGCCAGCAGTTACTTGGGCTCGAGCGGGGGCTACGAGCAGTACTTC. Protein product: CASSYLGSSGGYEQYF.